A single sample gave rise to the 5 T cell receptor beta chains below, sequenced in a study of monozygotic twins with inflammatory bowel disease. Reanalyzing the 5' RACE reads, TCRdb keeps one entry per CDR3 protein, without DNA. This sample's table has more than 110,000 distinct CDR3 sequences. The sequencing sample was made of blood. The origin of the receptors is a human donor with ulcerative colitis or Crohn's disease, or a healthy co-twin of an affected twin (not recorded which).

CDR3 loop: CSALDRGHGKLFF. The chain employs TRBV20-1 and TRBJ1-4; the D call of TRBD1 rests on TCRdb alone, since no DNA is present to check it. The CDR3 is 13 residues long. Germline V gives CDR1 DFQATT, CDR2 SNEGSKA (reference sequence).

The chain has TRBV12-3 or TRBV12-4 and TRBJ1-5; there is no DNA to check the TCRdb D call of TRBD1. The CDR3 contains 17 residues. This CDR3 reads CASSLGTRGAGNQPQHF.

This chain uses TRBV5-1 with TRBJ2-2; TCRdb indicates TRBD2, and absent DNA this call remains unverified. There are 19 residues in the CDR3. CDR1 is SGHRS, CDR2 YFSETQ, per germline. CDR3 sequence reads: CASSLVGLAGHSNTGELFF.

This chain links TRBV7-9 with TRBJ2-1; without DNA, the TCRdb call of TRBD1 cannot be checked. The CDR3 totals 15 residues. CDR1 SEHNR and CDR2 FQNEAQ come from the germline V gene (reference sequence). CDR3 loop: CASSLGRVAYNEQFF.

The chain recombines TRBV20-1 with TRBJ1-5; the TCRdb D gene call, TRBD1, has no DNA to confirm it. The CDR3 runs to 16 residues. CDR1 DFQATT and CDR2 SNEGSKA come from the germline V gene (reference sequence). CDR3 protein: CSARGGQVGGNQPQHF.